What follows is one T cell receptor (beta chain) and its context. Its antigen is currently not known. Nothing much larger sits one base from this clone, and base qualities are not available. The sample is drawn from a study of STAT3 mutations in large granular lymphocyte leukemia (dated by TCRdb to about 2019). The study in broad terms: In roughly half of the longitudinally sequenced T-LGLL patients, canonical activating STAT3 mutations were detected. Patients were sequenced at around 4 time points on average, with the number of samplings per patient ranging from 2 to 8. From an initial cohort of a few hundred LGL patients, approximately 19 representative T-LGLL cases were selected for longitudinal TCRbeta and STAT3 sequencing. To reconstruct clonal hierarchy and dynamics, serial deep sequencing of TCRbeta CDR3 and STAT3 was performed in patients with T-cell large granular lymphocyte leukemia. A couple of patients with natural killer LGL leukemia were also sequenced longitudinally as controls within the study. One or more immunosuppressive therapy regimens were given to more than half of T-LGLL patients, and hematologic response was seen in 40% to 50% of the treated patients.

An Illumina MiSeq was used to sequence the TCRbeta libraries, yielding an average of approximately 40,000 productive templates per sample. Using multiplex PCR amplification, the immunoSEQ assay generated the TCRbeta CDR3 libraries. In the source study's methods: Following a previously defined approach, repertoire diversity was calculated, and values close to 0 point to extremely monoclonal samples. Not all clones reach the TCRdb copy of this immuneACCESS table, which keeps in-frame sequences only. Checked studies attribute under half of the gap to unresolved V genes and leave the rest unexplained. V and J calls and clone size are given by that table; D and trimming were obtained from the DNA. This sample gives 5,600 or so clones in total; 70% to 85% of them show up just once. About 45% of the sample belongs to the ten largest clones. What the work shows at the level of the full study, not this receptor alone: At least one immunodominant TCRbeta clonotype was present in every T-LGLL patient, and multiple immunodominant subclonotypes appeared in about half of the T-LGLL patients. Because codominant clonotypes persisted in some patients, a small but highly pathogenic clone may have been missed. Variable intervals between samplings and differing treatment regimens complicated linking therapy response to changes in TCR clonal burden. Because no samples were available when a clone first appeared, clonal expansion had to be inferred from samplings taken at other points. In 6 of 18 patients, TCR clonotype switching occurred after therapy, and every newly emerging clone was STAT3 wild type. Several patients had a dominant TCR clone burden greater than the STAT3 mutant burden, which suggests that the STAT3 mutation arose secondarily within a clone that had already expanded.

From a lookup of the germline V gene (reference sequence), CDR1 and CDR2 are GTSNPN and SVGIG. V and J are trimmed by 3 bases and 7 bases, and the gene matches miss 4 bases of the junction. From cysteine to phenylalanine, the CDR3 is 13 amino acids long. Just the 39-base CDR3 DNA is kept, in frame starting at base 1. The same DNA, extracted from blood mononuclear cells, served for both the TCR sequencing and the STAT3 sequencing. Here the chain combines TRBV30 and TRBJ1-4; TRBD1 lines up with 8 middle nucleotides. Sequenced: PBMCs. The source of this sequence is a human donor with T large granular lymphocyte leukemia. Some clones in this sample may be carry-over from other donors' samples. The sequenced DNA is TGTGCCTGGAGCGGACAGGGCCCTGAAAAACTGTTTTTT. This sequence encodes CAWSGQGPEKLFF. With the portions outside the CDR3 filled from the reference TRBV30 and TRBJ1-4 genes, the complete variable region becomes SQTIHQWPATLVQPVGSPLSLECTVEGTSNPNLYWYRQAAGRGLQLLFYSVGIGQISSEVPQNLSASRPQDRQFILSSKKLLLSDSGFYLCAWSGQGPEKLFFGSGTQLSVL.